This T cell receptor beta chain stems from a study of blood T cell repertoires in COVID-19. From germline, CDR1 is KGHSH and CDR2 LQKENI. Trimming took 3 bases from V and 3 from J, leaving 3 bases between them. CDR3 size: 12 residues. Profiled with immunoSEQ multiplex PCR; TCRdb holds only in-frame clones, not every one. Of approximately 180,000 clones detected, 70% to 90% appear once; the ten largest clones hold more than 2.5%. The count of this clone is one. The sequence was obtained from a man in his 60s with acute or convalescent COVID-19. The rearrangement links TRBV18 to TRBJ2-1; D is uncertain. The specimen sequenced was peripheral blood. This CDR3 reads CASSPNYNEQFF. As DNA, the CDR3 is TGTGCCAGCTCACCTAACTACAATGAGCAGTTCTTC.